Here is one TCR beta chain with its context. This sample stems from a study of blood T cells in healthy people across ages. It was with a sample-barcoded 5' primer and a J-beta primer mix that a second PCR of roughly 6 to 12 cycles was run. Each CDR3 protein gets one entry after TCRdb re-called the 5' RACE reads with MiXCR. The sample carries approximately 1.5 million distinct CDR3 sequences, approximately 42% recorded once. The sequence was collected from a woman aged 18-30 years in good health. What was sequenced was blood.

CDR3 region: CASSIRGPLPTGPSSYNEQYF. In nucleotides, the CDR3 is TGTGCCAGCAGCATTAGAGGACCTCTTCCGACAGGGCCAAGCTCCTACAATGAGCAGTACTTC. V is TRBV11-2 and J is TRBJ2-1, with 7 bases fitting TRBD1. The J call is uncertain, as TRBJ2-7 better fits the DNA end. Germline CDR1 reads SGHAT; CDR2 reads FQNNGV. The CDR3 length is 21 residues.